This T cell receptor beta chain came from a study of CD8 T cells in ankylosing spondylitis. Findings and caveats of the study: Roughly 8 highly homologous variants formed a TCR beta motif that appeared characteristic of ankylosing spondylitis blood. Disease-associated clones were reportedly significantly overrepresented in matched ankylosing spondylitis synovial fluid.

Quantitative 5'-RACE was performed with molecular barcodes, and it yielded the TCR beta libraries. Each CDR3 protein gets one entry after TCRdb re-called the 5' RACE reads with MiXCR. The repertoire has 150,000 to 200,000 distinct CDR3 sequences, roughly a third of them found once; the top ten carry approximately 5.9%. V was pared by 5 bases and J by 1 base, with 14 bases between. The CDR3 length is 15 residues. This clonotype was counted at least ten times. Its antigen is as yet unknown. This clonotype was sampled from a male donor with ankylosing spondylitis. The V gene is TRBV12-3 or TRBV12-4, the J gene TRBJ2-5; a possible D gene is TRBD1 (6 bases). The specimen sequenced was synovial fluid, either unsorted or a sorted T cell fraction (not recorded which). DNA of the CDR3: TGTGCCAGCAGTGCCGGACAGCCCGCCCAAGAGACCCAGTACTTC. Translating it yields CASSAGQPAQETQYF.